The 26 T cell receptor beta chains below all came from one sample that was sequenced in a study of CD8 T cells in ankylosing spondylitis. Overall study findings and caveats: The study identified a TCR beta motif of under 10 highly homologous variants that appeared characteristic of ankylosing spondylitis blood.

No antigen has been identified for these receptors. Each CDR3 protein is one row after TCRdb ran MiXCR on the 5' RACE reads. The sample consists of hundreds of thousands of distinct CDR3 sequences, roughly a quarter of them appearing once. Sequenced input: blood, either unsorted or a sorted T cell fraction (not recorded which). The receptors here all came from a male donor with ankylosing spondylitis.

This rearrangement joins TRBV6-5 to TRBJ2-5, with D tentatively TRBD1 (5 bases). Germline V gene data show CDR1 as MNHEY and CDR2 as SVGAGI. CDR3 length equals 13 residues. V shed 4 bases and J shed 2 bases, with 8 bases lying between them. The CDR3: CASSWTPQETQYF. The DNA for the CDR3 is TGTGCCAGCAGTTGGACACCTCAAGAGACCCAGTACTTC.

This chain links TRBV4-1 with TRBJ2-2, with TRBD2 matching 9 bases. The CDR3 contains 17 residues. CDR1 is MGHRA, CDR2 YSYEKL, per germline. V lost 3 bases to trimming and J lost 6 bases; unmatched junction nucleotides: 11. The CDR3 is CASSQTGTSIGAGELFF. For the CDR3, the DNA is TGCGCCAGCAGCCAGACCGGGACTAGCATCGGGGCCGGGGAGCTGTTTTTT.

This clonotype occurred a few times. The chain carries TRBV6-1 and TRBJ2-5, with 7 bases fitting TRBD1. Trimming removed 7 bases from V and 7 bases from J; junction bases left unmatched: 9. Germline CDR1 MNHNS, CDR2 SASEGT. The CDR3 runs 13 residues. The CDR3 loop is CASIPGTAGTQYF. DNA of the CDR3: TGTGCCAGCATCCCGGGGACAGCAGGGACCCAGTACTTC.

This clonotype was found a few times. The gene calls are TRBV9 and TRBJ1-2; the match to TRBD1 covers 8 bases. The V gene end was trimmed by 0 bases and the J gene end by 3 bases; junction bases not matched to a gene: 7. The CDR3 contains 16 residues. CDR1 is SGDLS and CDR2 is YYNGEE in the germline V gene. CDR3 sequence reads: CASSVGTGRTDYGYTF. The CDR3 nucleotides read TGTGCCAGCAGCGTAGGGACAGGGAGGACGGACTATGGCTACACCTTC.

A word on this clonotype: At one boundary the junction diverges from the germline segment, which might be a read error. V gene TRBV7-2 combines with J gene TRBJ2-7, with TRBD2 matching over 7 bases. Germline lookup yields CDR1 SGHTA and CDR2 FQGNSA. This CDR3 contains 14 residues. The CDR3 reads CASSLETSRYEQYF. The DNA of the CDR3 is TGTGCCAGCAGTTTAGAGACTAGCCGCTACGAGCAGTACTTC.

The rearrangement uses TRBV18 and TRBJ1-1; no firm D call. Looked up from germline, CDR1 is KGHSH and CDR2 is LQKENI. CDR3 length equals 16 residues. V was pared by 3 bases and J by 5 bases, with 19 bases between. CDR3 in amino acids: CASSPQVVGTSTEAFF. The CDR3 DNA follows: TGTGCCAGCTCACCGCAGGTAGTGGGTACGAGTACTGAAGCTTTCTTT.

The chain couples TRBV11-3 to TRBJ2-1, with D tentatively TRBD1 (6 bases). From germline, CDR1 is SGHNT and CDR2 YENEEA. The V gene lost 5 bases and the J gene lost 0 bases, with 11 bases spanning the gap. The CDR3 is 15 residues long. The CDR3 DNA is TGTGCCAGCAGCACCAGGGGAAGCTCCTACAATGAGCAGTTCTTC. It yields the protein CASSTRGSSYNEQFF.

The chain combines TRBV19 with TRBJ2-1; 9 nucleotides align to TRBD1. The CDR3 is made up of 14 amino acids. Germline V CDR1 and CDR2: LNHDA, SQIVND (reference sequence). Trimming took 7 bases from V and 1 from J; bases not matched to a gene: 2. CDR3 residues: CASIGTGSYNEQFF. Written as DNA, the CDR3 is TGTGCCAGTATCGGGACAGGGTCCTACAATGAGCAGTTCTTC. The entire variable domain, with the rest obtained from reference TRBV19 and TRBJ2-1, is as follows: DGGITQSPKYLFRKEGQNVTLSCEQNLNHDAMYWYRQDPGQGLRLIYYSQIVNDFQKGDIAEGYSVSREKKESFPLTVTSAQKNPTAFYLCASIGTGSYNEQFFGPGTRLTVL.

This clonotype was detected only once. The chain carries TRBV24-1 and TRBJ2-1, with a weak D call TRBD2 (6 bases). Germline V gene sequence: CDR1 KGHDR, CDR2 SFDVKD. Trimming removed 7 bases at V and 7 bases at J, with 19 bases between. There are 15 residues in the CDR3. CDR3 protein: CATSEGIAEENEQFF. CDR3 coding DNA: TGTGCCACCAGCGAGGGGATAGCGGAGGAGAATGAGCAGTTCTTC.

The table lists this clonotype with a few counts. The gene calls are TRBV29-1 and TRBJ2-3, with 8 bases aligning to TRBD2. The trim removed 6 bases at V and 2 bases at J, leaving 16 bases unmatched. In germline, CDR1 is SQVTM, CDR2 ANQGSEA. CDR3 length: 17 amino acids. CDR3 bases: TGCAGCGTCTACGGGACGGAGCGGACTAGCTTCACAGATACGCAGTATTTT. As protein: CSVYGTERTSFTDTQYF.

The V call is TRBV19, the J call TRBJ2-2, with 10 bases fitting TRBD2. The CDR3 consists of 16 residues. V gave up 2 bases and J gave up 4 bases; unmatched junction bases: 4. Germline loops: CDR1 LNHDA, CDR2 SQIVND (reference sequence). The CDR3 nucleotides are TGTGCCAGTAGTATACTAGCGGGAGCGTTCACCGGGGAGCTGTTTTTT. Its translation: CASSILAGAFTGELFF.

This clonotype was seen only a few times. The chain has TRBV7-9 and TRBJ2-7; D may be TRBD1 or TRBD2 (5 bases each). Germline V gene sequence: CDR1 SEHNR, CDR2 FQNEAQ (reference sequence). CDR3 length equals 17 residues. V was pared by 0 bases and J by 0 bases, with 15 bases between. CDR3 amino acids: CASSLAGLGPSSYEQYF. The CDR3 DNA reads TGTGCCAGCAGCTTAGCGGGATTGGGACCGAGCTCCTACGAGCAGTACTTC.

The chain links TRBV11-2 to TRBJ1-1; D is unresolved. Germline values: CDR1 SGHAT, CDR2 FQNNGV. Trimming cost V 7 bases and J 5 bases, with 17 bases left between them. The CDR3 contains 14 residues. The DNA for the CDR3 is TGTGCCAGCACCTCATCCGTGTTTGGGACTGAAGCTTTCTTT. Its translation is CASTSSVFGTEAFF.

The table lists this clonotype with many counts. The chain has TRBV15 and TRBJ2-3; D is ambiguous. Trimming cost V 2 bases and J 2 bases, with 5 bases left between them. The length of the CDR3 is 13 residues. CDR1 is LNHNV and CDR2 is YYDKDF in the germline V gene (reference sequence). The CDR3 is CATSRLFTDTQYF. CDR3 sequence (DNA): TGTGCCACCAGCAGACTCTTCACAGATACGCAGTATTTT.

V usage is TRBV9 and J usage is TRBJ1-2, with a possible D match to TRBD1 (5 bases). Trimming removed 0 bases from V and 7 bases from J, with 7 bases in between. The CDR3 is 12 residues long. Germline CDR1 is SGDLS and CDR2 is YYNGEE. The CDR3 DNA follows: TGTGCCAGCAGCGTAGATGGGGGTGGCTACACCTTC. It yields the protein CASSVDGGGYTF.

The gene calls are TRBV16 and TRBJ1-1; D is uncertain. Trimming stripped 2 bases from V and 1 base from J, with 5 bases between. The CDR3 contains 13 residues. Germline CDR1 is KGHSY and CDR2 is FQNENV. CDR3 protein: CASSQTTNTEAFF. Here the CDR3 DNA reads TGTGCCAGCAGCCAAACAACGAACACTGAAGCTTTCTTT.

The chain combines TRBV12-3 or TRBV12-4 with TRBJ2-1; TRBD2 matches 9 bases. Germline trimming cut 6 bases from V and 3 bases from J; bases unmatched to any gene: 6. This CDR3 is built from 15 residues. The CDR3 spells CASSAGTSSYNEQFF. The CDR3 DNA is TGTGCCAGCAGCGCCGGGACTAGCAGCTACAATGAGCAGTTCTTC.

Comment on this clonotype: The germline gene is not matched at one end of the junction; a read error may be the cause. The rearrangement joins TRBV29-1 to TRBJ1-1; D possibly corresponds to TRBD1 (5 bases). Germline values: CDR1 SQVTM, CDR2 ANQGSEA. The CDR3 contains 14 residues. CDR3 amino acids: CNVEVRGLNTEAFF. For the CDR3, the DNA is TGCAACGTTGAAGTTAGGGGCCTCAACACTGAAGCTTTCTTT.

This clonotype was observed many times. The chain carries TRBV29-1 and TRBJ1-5, with TRBD1 matching over 7 bases. Looked up from germline, CDR1 is SQVTM and CDR2 is ANQGSEA. V gave up 6 bases and J gave up 1 base; unmatched junction bases: 3. The CDR3 has 13 residues. CDR3 loop: CSVGDRSNQPQHF. The CDR3 nucleotides are TGCAGCGTGGGGGACAGAAGCAATCAGCCCCAGCATTTT.

J is TRBJ2-7 and V is TRBV10-3; a weak D match, TRBD1 (6 bases). V dropped 4 bases and J dropped 6 bases, with 13 bases sitting between them. Germline V gene sequence: CDR1 ENHRY, CDR2 SYGVKD. CDR3 size: 13 residues. The chain's CDR3 is CAISGNRDREQYF. CDR3 DNA sequence: TGTGCCATCAGTGGAAACAGGGACCGCGAGCAGTACTTC.

The rearrangement links TRBV20-1 to TRBJ2-1; no definite D call. V was shortened by 1 base and J by 9 bases, with 7 bases between the two germline ends. Germline V gene lookup returns CDR1 DFQATT and CDR2 SNEGSKA (reference sequence). The CDR3 extends over 11 amino acids. The CDR3 sequence is CSARANSEQFF. The CDR3 DNA reads as TGCAGTGCTAGAGCCAACAGTGAGCAGTTCTTC.

This clonotype turned up a few times. The chain couples TRBV7-9 to TRBJ1-5; D is ambiguous. Trimming removed 0 bases from V and 5 bases from J, with 17 bases in between. Germline-derived CDR1 and CDR2 are SEHNR and FQNEAQ (reference sequence). CDR3 length: 17 amino acids. The CDR3 is CASSLAWVGRGDQPQHF. In nucleotides, the CDR3 is TGTGCCAGCAGCTTAGCCTGGGTGGGTAGAGGTGATCAGCCCCAGCATTTT.

This chain links TRBV5-1 with TRBJ2-5; D call uncertain. Trimming shortened V by 0 bases and J by 2 bases, and 8 bases separated the two germline ends. Germline values: CDR1 SGHRS, CDR2 YFSETQ. This CDR3 is 14 amino acids long. The CDR3 spells CASSLAQIQETQYF. In DNA form, the CDR3 reads TGCGCCAGCAGCTTGGCGCAGATTCAAGAGACCCAGTACTTC.

This clonotype was counted only a few times. V gene TRBV12-3 or TRBV12-4 combines with J gene TRBJ2-1; the match to TRBD2 covers 10 bases. This CDR3 has 15 residues. V was clipped by 3 bases and J by 5 bases; unmatched bases: 4. The DNA of the CDR3 is TGTGCCAGCAGTTTCGGGCTAGCGGGGGACAATGAGCAGTTCTTC. It yields the protein CASSFGLAGDNEQFF.

Only one count was recorded for this clonotype. The chain carries TRBV20-1 and TRBJ2-1, with 10 bases fitting TRBD2. Germline V gene sequence: CDR1 DFQATT, CDR2 SNEGSKA (reference sequence). The V and J ends lost 7 bases and 7 bases, in that order; junction bases with no gene match: 10. The CDR3 covers 14 residues. CDR3 amino acids: CSGKRLAGVNEQFF. In DNA, the CDR3 is TGCAGTGGAAAAAGGCTAGCGGGAGTAAATGAGCAGTTCTTC.

J is TRBJ1-1 and V is TRBV7-9; D call uncertain. The CDR3 is 13 residues long. Germline V gene sequence: CDR1 SEHNR, CDR2 FQNEAQ (reference sequence). The V gene lost 3 bases and the J gene lost 1 base, with 6 bases spanning the gap. The CDR3, as DNA: TGTGCCAGCAGCTTCACATCGAACACTGAAGCTTTCTTT. This codes for CASSFTSNTEAFF.